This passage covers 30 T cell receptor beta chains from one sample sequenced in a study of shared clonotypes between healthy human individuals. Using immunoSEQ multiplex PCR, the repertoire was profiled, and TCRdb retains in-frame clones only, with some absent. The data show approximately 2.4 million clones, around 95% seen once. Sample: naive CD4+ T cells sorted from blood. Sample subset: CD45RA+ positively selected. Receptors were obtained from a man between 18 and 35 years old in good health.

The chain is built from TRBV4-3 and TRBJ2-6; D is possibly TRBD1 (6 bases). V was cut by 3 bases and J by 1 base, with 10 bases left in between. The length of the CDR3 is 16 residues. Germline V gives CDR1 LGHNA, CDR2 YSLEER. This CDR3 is CASSQGARSGANVLTF. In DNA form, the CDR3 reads TGCGCCAGCAGCCAGGGGGCAAGGTCTGGGGCCAACGTCCTGACTTTC.

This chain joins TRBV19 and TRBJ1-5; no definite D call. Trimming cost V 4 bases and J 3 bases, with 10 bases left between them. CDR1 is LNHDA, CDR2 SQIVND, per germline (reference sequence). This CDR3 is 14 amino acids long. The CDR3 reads CASSNVGNNQPQHF. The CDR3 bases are TGTGCCAGTAGTAATGTCGGTAACAATCAGCCCCAGCATTTT. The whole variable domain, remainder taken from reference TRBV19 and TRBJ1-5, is DGGITQSPKYLFRKEGQNVTLSCEQNLNHDAMYWYRQDPGQGLRLIYYSQIVNDFQKGDIAEGYSVSREKKESFPLTVTSAQKNPTAFYLCASSNVGNNQPQHFGDGTRLSIL.

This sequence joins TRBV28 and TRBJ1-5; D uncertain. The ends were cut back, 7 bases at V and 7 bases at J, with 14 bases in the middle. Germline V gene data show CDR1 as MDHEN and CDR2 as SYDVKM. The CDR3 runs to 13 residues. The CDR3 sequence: CASTLVESQPQHF. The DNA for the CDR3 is TGTGCCAGCACCCTGGTTGAGAGCCAGCCCCAGCATTTT.

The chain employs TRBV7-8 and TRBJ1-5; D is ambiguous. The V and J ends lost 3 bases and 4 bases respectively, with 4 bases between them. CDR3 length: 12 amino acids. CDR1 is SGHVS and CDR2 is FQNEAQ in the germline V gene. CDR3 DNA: TGTGCCAGCAGCTTCGCGAATCAGCCCCAGCATTTT. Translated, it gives CASSFANQPQHF.

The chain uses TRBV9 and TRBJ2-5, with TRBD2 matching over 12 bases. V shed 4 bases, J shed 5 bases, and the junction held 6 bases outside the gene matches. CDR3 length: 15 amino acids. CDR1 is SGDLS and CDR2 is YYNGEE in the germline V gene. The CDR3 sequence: CASSPSGGARETQYF. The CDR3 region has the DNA TGTGCCAGCAGCCCTAGCGGGGGGGCCCGGGAGACCCAGTACTTC.

CDR3 loop: CASEPLMNTEAFF. DNA for the CDR3: TGTGCCAGCGAACCCCTGATGAACACTGAAGCTTTCTTT. The V call is TRBV7-6, the J call TRBJ1-1, with D unclear. The CDR3 is 13 residues long. The germline V and J ends were trimmed by 8 bases and 0 bases, with 10 bases remaining between them. Germline CDR1 and CDR2: SGHVS and FNYEAQ.

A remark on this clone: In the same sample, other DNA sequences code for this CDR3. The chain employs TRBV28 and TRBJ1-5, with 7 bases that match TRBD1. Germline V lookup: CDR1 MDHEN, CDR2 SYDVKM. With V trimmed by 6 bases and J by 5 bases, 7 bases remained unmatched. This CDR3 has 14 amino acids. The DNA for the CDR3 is TGTGCCAGCAGCCTCCAGGGGGGCTATCAGCCCCAGCATTTT. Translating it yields CASSLQGGYQPQHF.

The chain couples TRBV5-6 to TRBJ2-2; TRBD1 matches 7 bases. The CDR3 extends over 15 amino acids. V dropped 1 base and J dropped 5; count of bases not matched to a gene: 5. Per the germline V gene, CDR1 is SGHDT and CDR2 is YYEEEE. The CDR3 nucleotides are TGTGCCAGCAGCTTGACCGGACAGGTTACCGGGGAGCTGTTTTTT. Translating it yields CASSLTGQVTGELFF.

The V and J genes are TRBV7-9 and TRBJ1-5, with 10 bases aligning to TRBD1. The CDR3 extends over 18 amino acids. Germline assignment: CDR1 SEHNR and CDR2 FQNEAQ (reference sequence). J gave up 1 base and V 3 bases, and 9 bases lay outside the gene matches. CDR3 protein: CASSFGDRGMSSNQPQHF. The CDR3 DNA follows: TGTGCCAGCAGCTTCGGGGACAGGGGAATGTCAAGCAATCAGCCCCAGCATTTT.

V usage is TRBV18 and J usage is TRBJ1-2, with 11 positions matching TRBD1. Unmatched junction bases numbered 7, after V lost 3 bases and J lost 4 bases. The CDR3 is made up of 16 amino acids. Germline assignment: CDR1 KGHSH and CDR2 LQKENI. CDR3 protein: CASSPLGTGGGYGYTF. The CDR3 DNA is TGTGCCAGCTCACCGCTCGGGACAGGGGGAGGCTATGGCTACACCTTC.

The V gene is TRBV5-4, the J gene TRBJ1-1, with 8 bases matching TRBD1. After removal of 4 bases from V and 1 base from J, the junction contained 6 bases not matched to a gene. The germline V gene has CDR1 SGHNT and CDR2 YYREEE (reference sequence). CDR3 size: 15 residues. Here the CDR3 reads CASSDEGTGNTEAFF. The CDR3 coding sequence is TGTGCCAGCAGCGATGAAGGGACAGGGAACACTGAAGCTTTCTTT.

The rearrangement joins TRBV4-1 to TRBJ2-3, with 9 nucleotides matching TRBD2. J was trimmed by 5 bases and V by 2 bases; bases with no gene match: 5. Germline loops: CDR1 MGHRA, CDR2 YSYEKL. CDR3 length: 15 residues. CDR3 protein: CASSQFSGRGDTQYF. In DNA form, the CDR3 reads TGCGCCAGCAGCCAATTTAGCGGGAGAGGAGATACGCAGTATTTT.

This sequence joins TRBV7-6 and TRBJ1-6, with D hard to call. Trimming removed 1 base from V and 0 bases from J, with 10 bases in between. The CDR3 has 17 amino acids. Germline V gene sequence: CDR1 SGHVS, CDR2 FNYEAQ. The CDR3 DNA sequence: TGTGCCAGCAGCTTAGTGGGAGGCAGCTCCTATAATTCACCCCTCCACTTT. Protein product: CASSLVGGSSYNSPLHF. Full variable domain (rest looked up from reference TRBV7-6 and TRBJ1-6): GAGVSQSPRYKVTKRGQDVALRCDPISGHVSLYWYRQALGQGPEFLTYFNYEAQQDKSGLPNDRFSAERPEGSISTLTIQRTEQRDSAMYRCASSLVGGSSYNSPLHFGNGTRLTVT.

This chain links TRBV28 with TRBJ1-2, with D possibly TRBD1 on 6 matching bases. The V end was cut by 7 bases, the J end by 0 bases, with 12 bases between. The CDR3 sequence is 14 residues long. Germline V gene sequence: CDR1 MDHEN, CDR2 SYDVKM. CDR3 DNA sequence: TGTGCCAGCACCCCGGGGGCCGCTAACTATGGCTACACCTTC. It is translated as CASTPGAANYGYTF.

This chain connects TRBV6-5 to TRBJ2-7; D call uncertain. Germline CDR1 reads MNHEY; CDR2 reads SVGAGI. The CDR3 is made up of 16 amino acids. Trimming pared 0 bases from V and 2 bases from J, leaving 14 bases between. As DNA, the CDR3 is TGTGCCAGCAGTTACTCGTCCTTTGGTTCTCCCTACGAGCAGTACTTC. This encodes CASSYSSFGSPYEQYF.

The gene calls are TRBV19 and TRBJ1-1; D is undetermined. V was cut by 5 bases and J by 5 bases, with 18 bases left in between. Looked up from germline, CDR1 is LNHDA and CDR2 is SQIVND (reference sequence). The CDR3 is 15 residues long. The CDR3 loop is CASSASLEGWTEAFF. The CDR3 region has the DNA TGTGCCAGTAGTGCCTCTTTGGAGGGATGGACTGAAGCTTTCTTT.

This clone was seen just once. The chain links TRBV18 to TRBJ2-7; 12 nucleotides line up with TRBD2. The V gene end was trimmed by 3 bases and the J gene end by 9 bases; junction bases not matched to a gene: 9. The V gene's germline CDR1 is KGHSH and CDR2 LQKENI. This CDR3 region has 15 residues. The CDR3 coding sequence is TGTGCCAGCTCACCGTCTAGCGGGGGGGAAATATCGCAGTACTTC. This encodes CASSPSSGGEISQYF.

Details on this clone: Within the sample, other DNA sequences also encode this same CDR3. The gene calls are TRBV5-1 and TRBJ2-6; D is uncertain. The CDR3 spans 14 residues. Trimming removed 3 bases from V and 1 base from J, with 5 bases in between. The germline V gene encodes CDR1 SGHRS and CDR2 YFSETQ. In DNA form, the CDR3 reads TGCGCCAGCAGCTCAGGATCTGGGGCCAACGTCCTGACTTTC. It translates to CASSSGSGANVLTF.

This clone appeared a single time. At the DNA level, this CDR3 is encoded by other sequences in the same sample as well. The CDR3 spells CASSLDRTNTGELFF. The CDR3 coding sequence is TGCGCCAGCAGCTTGGACAGGACGAACACCGGGGAGCTGTTTTTT. This chain links TRBV5-1 with TRBJ2-2; possibly TRBD1 for D (5 bases). Germline CDR1 SGHRS, CDR2 YFSETQ. V was cut by 0 bases and J by 0 bases, with 6 bases left in between. CDR3 length: 15 amino acids.

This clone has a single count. DNA for the CDR3: TGTGCCAGCAGAATAGGGGGTGATCAGCCCCAGCATTTT. Protein sequence: CASRIGGDQPQHF. This rearrangement joins TRBV28 to TRBJ1-5; tentatively, D is TRBD1 (6 bases). V lost 6 bases to trimming and J lost 5 bases, with 11 bases between them. CDR1 is MDHEN, CDR2 SYDVKM, per germline. This CDR3 has 13 residues.

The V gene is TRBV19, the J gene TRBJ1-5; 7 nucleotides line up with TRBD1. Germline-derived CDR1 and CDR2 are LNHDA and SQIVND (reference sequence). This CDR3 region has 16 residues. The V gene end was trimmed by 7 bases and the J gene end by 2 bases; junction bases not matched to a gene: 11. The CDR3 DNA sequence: TGTGCCAGTACCTCTAACAGGGGTGGTCGCAATCAGCCCCAGCATTTT. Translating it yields CASTSNRGGRNQPQHF.

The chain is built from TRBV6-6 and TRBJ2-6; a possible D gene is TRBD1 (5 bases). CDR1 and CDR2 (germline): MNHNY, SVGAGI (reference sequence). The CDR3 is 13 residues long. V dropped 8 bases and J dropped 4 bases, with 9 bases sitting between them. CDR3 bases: TGTGCCAGCTCAGGGTACGGGGCCAACGTCCTGACTTTC. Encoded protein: CASSGYGANVLTF.

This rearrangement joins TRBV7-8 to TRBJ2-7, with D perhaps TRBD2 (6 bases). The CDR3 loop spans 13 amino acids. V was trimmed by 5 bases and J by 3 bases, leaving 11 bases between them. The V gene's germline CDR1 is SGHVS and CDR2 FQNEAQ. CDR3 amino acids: CASSRTTNYEQYF. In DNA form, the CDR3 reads TGTGCCAGCAGCCGGACTACAAACTACGAGCAGTACTTC.

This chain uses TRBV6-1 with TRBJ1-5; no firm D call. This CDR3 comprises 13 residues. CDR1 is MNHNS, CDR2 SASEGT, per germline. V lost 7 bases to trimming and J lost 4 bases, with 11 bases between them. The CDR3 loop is CASKWIWNQPQHF. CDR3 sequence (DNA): TGTGCCAGCAAGTGGATTTGGAATCAGCCCCAGCATTTT.

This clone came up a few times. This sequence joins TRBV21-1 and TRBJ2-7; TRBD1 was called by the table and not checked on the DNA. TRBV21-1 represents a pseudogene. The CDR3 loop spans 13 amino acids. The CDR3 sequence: CASSKPGTYEQYF. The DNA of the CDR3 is TGTGCCAGCAGCAAACCAGGGACCTACGAGCAGTACTTC.

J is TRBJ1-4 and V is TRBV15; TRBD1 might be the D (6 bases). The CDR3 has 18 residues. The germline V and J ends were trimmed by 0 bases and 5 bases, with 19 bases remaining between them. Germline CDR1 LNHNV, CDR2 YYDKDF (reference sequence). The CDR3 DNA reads TGTGCCACCAGCAGAGATGGGGGAAACAGGGCTGCCAATGAAAAACTGTTTTTT. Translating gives CATSRDGGNRAANEKLFF.

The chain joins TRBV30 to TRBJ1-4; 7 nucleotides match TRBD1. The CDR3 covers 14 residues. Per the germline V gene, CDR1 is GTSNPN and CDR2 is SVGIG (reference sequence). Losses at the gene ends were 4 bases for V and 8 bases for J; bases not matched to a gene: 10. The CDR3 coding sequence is TGTGCCTGGACGGGAGGGGGCGTAGGAGAAAAACTGTTTTTT. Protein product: CAWTGGGVGEKLFF. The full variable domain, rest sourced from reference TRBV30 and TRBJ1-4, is SQTIHQWPATLVQPVGSPLSLECTVEGTSNPNLYWYRQAAGRGLQLLFYSVGIGQISSEVPQNLSASRPQDRQFILSSKKLLLSDSGFYLCAWTGGGVGEKLFFGSGTQLSVL.

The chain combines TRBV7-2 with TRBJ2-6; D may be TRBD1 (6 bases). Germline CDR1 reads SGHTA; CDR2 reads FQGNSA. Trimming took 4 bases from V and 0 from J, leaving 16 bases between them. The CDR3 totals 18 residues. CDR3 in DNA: TGTGCCAGCAGCTCACAGGGAATTTACCTCTCTGGGGCCAACGTCCTGACTTTC. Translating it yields CASSSQGIYLSGANVLTF.

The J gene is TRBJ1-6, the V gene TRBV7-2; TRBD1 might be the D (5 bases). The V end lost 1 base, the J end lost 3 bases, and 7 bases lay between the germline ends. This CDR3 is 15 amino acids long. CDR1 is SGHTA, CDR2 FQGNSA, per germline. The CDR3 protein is CASSLDRSYNSPLHF. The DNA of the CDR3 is TGTGCCAGCAGCTTAGACAGGAGCTATAATTCACCCCTCCACTTT.

The CDR3, as DNA: TGTGCCAGCAGCTTAACAGGGGGACAAGGCAATGAGCAGTTCTTC. Protein product: CASSLTGGQGNEQFF. This chain joins TRBV7-9 and TRBJ2-1; 8 positions match TRBD1. Germline loops: CDR1 SEHNR, CDR2 FQNEAQ (reference sequence). The CDR3 totals 15 residues. The V segment lost 2 bases and the J segment 6 bases; nucleotides outside the gene matches: 6. Combining the CDR3 with reference TRBV7-9 and TRBJ2-1 gives the whole variable domain DTGVSQNPRHKITKRGQNVTFRCDPISEHNRLYWYRQTLGQGPEFLTYFQNEAQLEKSRLLSDRFSAERPKGSFSTLEIQRTEQGDSAMYLCASSLTGGQGNEQFFGPGTRLTVL.